This is a list of T cell receptor beta chains from one sample in a study of T cell responses to AZD1222 COVID-19 vaccine. Measured with immunoSEQ multiplex PCR; TCRdb has only the in-frame clones, and not every one. The table records under 200,000 clones, 90% of them present only once. Sequenced here: peripheral blood, sampled on day 0 of AZD1222 vaccination. Source of these receptors: an adult in good health. The CDR3 runs from the conserved cysteine through the conserved F or W. The order of the fields is V gene, D gene, clone size, J gene, CDR3 DNA, CDR3 protein. The D gene is left open where the match is weak. For some rows the clone size is stated as once, few or many, or as a class when expanded; others skip it.

V gene: TRBV9; D gene: NA; clone size: NA; J gene: TRBJ2-3; CDR3 DNA: TGTGCCAGCAGCGAGGCCCCGCCGGGACGCAGCACAGATACGCAGTATTTT; CDR3 protein: CASSEAPPGRSTDTQYF
V gene: TRBV5-8; D gene: NA; clone size: NA; J gene: TRBJ1-3; CDR3 DNA: TGTGCCAGCAGCTTGACAGGGTGGGGAAACACCATATATTTT; CDR3 protein: CASSLTGWGNTIYF
V gene: TRBV5-4; D gene: TRBD2; clone size: NA; J gene: TRBJ2-1; CDR3 DNA: TGTGCCAGCAGCTTCATGGGCGGGGGGGCCACAAATGAGCAGTTCTTC; CDR3 protein: CASSFMGGGATNEQFF
V gene: TRBV28; D gene: NA; clone size: NA; J gene: TRBJ2-7; CDR3 DNA: TGTGCCAGCAGCTCCGGGGACCTGCACGAGCAGTACTTC; CDR3 protein: CASSSGDLHEQYF
V gene: TRBV7-3; D gene: NA; clone size: NA; J gene: TRBJ1-2; CDR3 DNA: TGTGCCAGCAGCCCCAGCCCTGGTATCGAGGGTTCAGATGGCTACACCTTC; CDR3 protein: CASSPSPGIEGSDGYTF
V gene: TRBV11-2; D gene: NA; clone size: few; J gene: TRBJ2-7; CDR3 DNA: TGTGCCAGCAGCTTAGCGGGGACCTACGAGCAGTACTTC; CDR3 protein: CASSLAGTYEQYF
V gene: TRBV5-1; D gene: NA; clone size: once; J gene: TRBJ1-1; CDR3 DNA: TGCGCCAGCAGCTTGAATGAGGGGCTGAACACTGAAGCTTTCTTT; CDR3 protein: CASSLNEGLNTEAFF
V gene: TRBV27; D gene: NA; clone size: NA; J gene: TRBJ1-1; CDR3 DNA: TGTGCCAGCAGTTTCAGGGTTTACACTGAAGCTTTCTTT; CDR3 protein: CASSFRVYTEAFF
V gene: TRBV6-2/TRBV6-3; D gene: TRBD2; clone size: NA; J gene: TRBJ2-7; CDR3 DNA: TGTGCCAGCAGCCCCCTTCCGGGGGGTTCCTACGAGCAGTACTTC; CDR3 protein: CASSPLPGGSYEQYF
V gene: TRBV12-3/TRBV12-4; D gene: NA; clone size: NA; J gene: TRBJ1-6; CDR3 DNA: TGTGCCAGCACCGTTGGGCCGGGTTCACCCCTCCACTTT; CDR3 protein: CASTVGPGSPLHF
V gene: TRBV7-9; D gene: NA; clone size: NA; J gene: TRBJ2-7; CDR3 DNA: TGTGCCAGCAGCTCCCAGCCGGTCGGGGAGCAGTACTTC; CDR3 protein: CASSSQPVGEQYF
V gene: TRBV9; D gene: TRBD1; clone size: few; J gene: TRBJ2-2; CDR3 DNA: TGTGCCAGCAGCATTCTCTCGACAGGGGCGGCCGGGGAGCTGTTTTTT; CDR3 protein: CASSILSTGAAGELFF
V gene: TRBV28; D gene: NA; clone size: NA; J gene: TRBJ2-5; CDR3 DNA: TGTGCCAGCAGCCTGTCTGGGCGGGGCCAAGAGACCCAGTACTTC; CDR3 protein: CASSLSGRGQETQYF
V gene: TRBV2; D gene: NA; clone size: NA; J gene: TRBJ2-5; CDR3 DNA: TGTGCCAGCAGTGTGAGGGGAATCGCGACCCAGTACTTC; CDR3 protein: CASSVRGIATQYF
V gene: TRBV4-1; D gene: NA; clone size: NA; J gene: TRBJ1-4; CDR3 DNA: TGCGCCAGCAGCCAAGAACCGTCAGGGTTATGGGAAAAACTGTTTTTT; CDR3 protein: CASSQEPSGLWEKLFF
V gene: TRBV30; D gene: NA; clone size: NA; J gene: TRBJ1-4; CDR3 DNA: TGTGCCTGGAGTCCATCGGCAGGGCCTAATGAAAAACTGTTTTTT; CDR3 protein: CAWSPSAGPNEKLFF
V gene: TRBV6-6; D gene: NA; clone size: once; J gene: TRBJ1-1; CDR3 DNA: TGTGCCAGCAGATCCCCTGGCACTGAAGCTTTCTTT; CDR3 protein: CASRSPGTEAFF
V gene: TRBV27; D gene: NA; clone size: NA; J gene: TRBJ1-3; CDR3 DNA: TGTGCCAGCAGCCCCCTAAGTGGGGTTGCCGGAAACACCATATATTTT; CDR3 protein: CASSPLSGVAGNTIYF
V gene: TRBV5-1; D gene: TRBD2; clone size: once; J gene: TRBJ2-1; CDR3 DNA: TGCGCCAGCAGATCCGGACTAGCGGAATACAATGAGCAGTTCTTC; CDR3 protein: CASRSGLAEYNEQFF
V gene: TRBV18; D gene: TRBD1; clone size: NA; J gene: TRBJ1-2; CDR3 DNA: TGTGCCAGCTCACCTCGAATCGACAGGGGGCTCCCCTATGGCTACACCTTC; CDR3 protein: CASSPRIDRGLPYGYTF
V gene: TRBV6-4; D gene: TRBD2; clone size: NA; J gene: TRBJ2-3; CDR3 DNA: TGTGCCAGCAGTGACTCGACTAGCGGGGGGTTCTTAGATACGCAGTATTTT; CDR3 protein: CASSDSTSGGFLDTQYF
V gene: TRBV2; D gene: NA; clone size: many; J gene: TRBJ2-2; CDR3 DNA: TGTGCCAGCGGACTCCAGGGAGGGGAGCTGTTTTTT; CDR3 protein: CASGLQGGELFF
V gene: TRBV7-8; D gene: TRBD1; clone size: once; J gene: TRBJ1-6; CDR3 DNA: TGTGCCAGCAGACTTAGTGGGGGGACAGGGGGTTCACCCCTCCACTTT; CDR3 protein: CASRLSGGTGGSPLHF
V gene: TRBV11-1; D gene: NA; clone size: NA; J gene: TRBJ2-2; CDR3 DNA: TGTGCCAGCAGCTGGGGCGGGAACACCGGGGAGCTGTTTTTT; CDR3 protein: CASSWGGNTGELFF
V gene: TRBV19; D gene: NA; clone size: NA; J gene: TRBJ2-2; CDR3 DNA: TGTGCCAGTAGGGGTTTTCAGGACACCGGGGAGCTGTTTTTT; CDR3 protein: CASRGFQDTGELFF
V gene: TRBV28; D gene: NA; clone size: NA; J gene: TRBJ1-2; CDR3 DNA: TGTGCCAGCAGTTTAGAGGGTCCCCCCTATGGCTACACCTTC; CDR3 protein: CASSLEGPPYGYTF
V gene: TRBV30; D gene: TRBD1; clone size: NA; J gene: TRBJ1-2; CDR3 DNA: TGTGCCTGGGGGGACAGAAACTATGGCTACACCTTC; CDR3 protein: CAWGDRNYGYTF
V gene: TRBV2; D gene: TRBD1; clone size: NA; J gene: TRBJ1-2; CDR3 DNA: TGTGCCAGCAGTGGAACCGGACAGGCTGGTTATGGCTACACCTTC; CDR3 protein: CASSGTGQAGYGYTF
V gene: TRBV4-3; D gene: NA; clone size: NA; J gene: TRBJ1-5; CDR3 DNA: TGCGCCAGCAGCCAAGCGAGCAATCAGCCCCAGCATTTT; CDR3 protein: CASSQASNQPQHF
V gene: TRBV10-2; D gene: TRBD2; clone size: NA; J gene: TRBJ2-1; CDR3 DNA: TGCGCCAGTCGACTAGCGGGGCACACCTACAATGAGCAGTTCTTC; CDR3 protein: CASRLAGHTYNEQFF
V gene: TRBV28; D gene: NA; clone size: NA; J gene: TRBJ2-1; CDR3 DNA: TGTGCCAGCAGACCTCGAGCTGTACAGGTTGGTGAGCAGTTCTTC; CDR3 protein: CASRPRAVQVGEQFF
V gene: TRBV7-6; D gene: NA; clone size: NA; J gene: TRBJ2-1; CDR3 DNA: TGTGCCAGCAGCTCTCCAGTGGGTCTAGTCAATGAGCAGTTCTTC; CDR3 protein: CASSSPVGLVNEQFF
V gene: TRBV6-5; D gene: NA; clone size: NA; J gene: TRBJ1-1; CDR3 DNA: TGTGCCAGCAAGGACAGCCCCATGAACACTGAAGCTTTCTTT; CDR3 protein: CASKDSPMNTEAFF
V gene: TRBV5-1; D gene: NA; clone size: NA; J gene: TRBJ1-1; CDR3 DNA: TGCGCCAGCAGCTTGGATCAGATGGACAGCACTGAAGCTTTCTTT; CDR3 protein: CASSLDQMDSTEAFF
V gene: TRBV6-6; D gene: NA; clone size: NA; J gene: TRBJ1-5; CDR3 DNA: TGTGCCAGCAGTGTTCCGAGTCGTCCCCAGCATTTT; CDR3 protein: CASSVPSRPQHF
V gene: TRBV7-3; D gene: TRBD1; clone size: NA; J gene: TRBJ2-3; CDR3 DNA: TGTGCCAGCAGCTTGAAAACAGGGGGCGGGACAGATACGCAGTATTTT; CDR3 protein: CASSLKTGGGTDTQYF
V gene: TRBV5-4; D gene: NA; clone size: NA; J gene: TRBJ2-5; CDR3 DNA: TGTGCCAGCAGCGTCCCCCGCGGGGCCGGGGAGACCCAGTACTTC; CDR3 protein: CASSVPRGAGETQYF
V gene: TRBV5-1; D gene: TRBD2; clone size: NA; J gene: TRBJ2-7; CDR3 DNA: TGCGCCAGCAGCTCGCCGGGACTAGCCTACGAGCAGTACTTC; CDR3 protein: CASSSPGLAYEQYF
V gene: TRBV3-1/TRBV3-2; D gene: NA; clone size: NA; J gene: TRBJ1-1; CDR3 DNA: TGTGCCAGCAGCCCGTTTAGGGGGAACACTGAAGCTTTCTTT; CDR3 protein: CASSPFRGNTEAFF
V gene: TRBV9; D gene: NA; clone size: once; J gene: TRBJ2-1; CDR3 DNA: TGTGCCAGCAGCGTCAAACAGGGAACCCCCTACAATGAGCAGTTCTTC; CDR3 protein: CASSVKQGTPYNEQFF
V gene: TRBV18; D gene: NA; clone size: NA; J gene: TRBJ2-3; CDR3 DNA: TGTGCCAGCTCACCAGGGGGGGCCGGTTGGGATACGCAGTATTTT; CDR3 protein: CASSPGGAGWDTQYF
V gene: TRBV5-1; D gene: TRBD1; clone size: once; J gene: TRBJ1-3; CDR3 DNA: TGCGCCAGCAGCCAGGAGGCCGGGACAGGGCTTGGAAACACCATATATTTT; CDR3 protein: CASSQEAGTGLGNTIYF
V gene: TRBV25-1; D gene: NA; clone size: NA; J gene: TRBJ2-2; CDR3 DNA: TGTGCCAGCAGCGGGGGAACGGACACCGGGGAGCTGTTTTTT; CDR3 protein: CASSGGTDTGELFF
V gene: TRBV19; D gene: NA; clone size: NA; J gene: TRBJ1-1; CDR3 DNA: TGTGCCAGTATTCGGGGTTCCACTGAAGCTTTCTTT; CDR3 protein: CASIRGSTEAFF
V gene: TRBV7-3; D gene: NA; clone size: NA; J gene: TRBJ2-6; CDR3 DNA: TGTGCCAGCAGCCGGAGCTCTGGGGCCAACGTCCTGACTTTC; CDR3 protein: CASSRSSGANVLTF
V gene: TRBV15; D gene: NA; clone size: NA; J gene: TRBJ2-7; CDR3 DNA: TGTGCCACCAATCCTGAGCCAGGACTGATTAACGAGCAGTACTTC; CDR3 protein: CATNPEPGLINEQYF
V gene: TRBV6-6; D gene: TRBD1; clone size: NA; J gene: TRBJ1-3; CDR3 DNA: TGTGCCAGCAGTGAGCCCGGGACAGGGTTGAACACCATATATTTT; CDR3 protein: CASSEPGTGLNTIYF
V gene: TRBV19; D gene: TRBD1; clone size: NA; J gene: TRBJ1-5; CDR3 DNA: TGTGCCAGTAGTATTGGGACAGGGAACAATCAGCCCCAGCATTTT; CDR3 protein: CASSIGTGNNQPQHF
V gene: TRBV3-1/TRBV3-2; D gene: NA; clone size: few; J gene: TRBJ1-2; CDR3 DNA: TGTGCCAGCAGTGCAGTAGCTAACTATGGCTACACCTTC; CDR3 protein: CASSAVANYGYTF
V gene: TRBV9; D gene: TRBD1; clone size: NA; J gene: TRBJ1-5; CDR3 DNA: TGTGCCAGCAGCGTAGGGGACAGGGATCAGCCCCAGCATTTT; CDR3 protein: CASSVGDRDQPQHF
V gene: TRBV6-1; D gene: NA; clone size: once; J gene: TRBJ1-1; CDR3 DNA: TGTGCCAGCAGTGAAGCGAGTTGGGCCGCCATGAACACTGAAGCTTTCTTT; CDR3 protein: CASSEASWAAMNTEAFF
V gene: TRBV28; D gene: NA; clone size: once; J gene: TRBJ1-2; CDR3 DNA: TGTGCCAGCAGTTCTTACATAGGACTGAGAGGCTACACCTTC; CDR3 protein: CASSSYIGLRGYTF
V gene: TRBV28; D gene: TRBD1; clone size: once; J gene: TRBJ1-1; CDR3 DNA: TGTGCCAGCAGTTCCGGACAGGGGTTCACTGAAGCTTTCTTT; CDR3 protein: CASSSGQGFTEAFF
V gene: TRBV27; D gene: TRBD2; clone size: NA; J gene: TRBJ2-5; CDR3 DNA: TGTGCCAGCAGTCGACTAGCGGGGGGCGGGGAGACCCAGTACTTC; CDR3 protein: CASSRLAGGGETQYF
V gene: TRBV2; D gene: NA; clone size: NA; J gene: TRBJ1-1; CDR3 DNA: TGTGCCAGCAGAACGAATAGATGGAACACTGAAGCTTTCTTT; CDR3 protein: CASRTNRWNTEAFF
V gene: TRBV18; D gene: NA; clone size: once; J gene: TRBJ2-7; CDR3 DNA: TGTGCCAGCTCACCGGGGGCTAATTACGAGCAGTACTTC; CDR3 protein: CASSPGANYEQYF
V gene: TRBV3-1/TRBV3-2; D gene: TRBD1; clone size: NA; J gene: TRBJ1-2; CDR3 DNA: TGTGCCAGCAGCCAGGGGACAGGGGGCTTCGCCTATGGCTACACCTTC; CDR3 protein: CASSQGTGGFAYGYTF
V gene: TRBV6-6; D gene: TRBD1; clone size: NA; J gene: TRBJ1-4; CDR3 DNA: TGTGCCAGCAGTCCCGGCACAGGGGACGAAAAACTGTTTTTT; CDR3 protein: CASSPGTGDEKLFF
V gene: TRBV6-5; D gene: TRBD1; clone size: NA; J gene: TRBJ1-2; CDR3 DNA: TGTGCCAGCAGGACAGGGGGGGGCTATGGCTACACCTTC; CDR3 protein: CASRTGGGYGYTF
V gene: TRBV28; D gene: TRBD1; clone size: once; J gene: TRBJ1-1; CDR3 DNA: TGTGCCAGCAGTGGGCGACAGGGGCTGGTCACTGAAGCTTTCTTT; CDR3 protein: CASSGRQGLVTEAFF